This entry concerns a single T cell receptor beta chain. Its target is unknown. Template material for amplifying TCR beta CDR3 regions consisted of RNA transcripts. First-round RT-PCR with HTBI primers amplified the TCR CDR3 region. TCRdb re-called the multiplex PCR reads with MiXCR, one entry per CDR3 protein. The sample records 610,000 or so distinct CDR3 sequences, 35% to 55% being singletons. This sample is part of a study of T cells in Graves' hyperthyroidism and ophthalmopathy. The study, taken as a whole, reports: Ophthalmopathy was distinguished from stable hyperthyroidism by 13 V-J signatures. Prediction of ophthalmopathy progression came a median around 6.5 months pre-onset.

No progression to ophthalmopathy during 18 months of follow-up defined stable disease. Each patient was aged 18 to 65 and had newly diagnosed hyperthyroidism of under 2 months' duration. The CDR3 contains 15 residues. The ends lost 7 bases at V and 5 bases at J; junction bases unmatched: 6. V and J are TRBV12-3 or TRBV12-4 and TRBJ2-2, with 11 positions matching TRBD2. Source material: peripheral blood or thyroid tissue (not recorded which). This receptor was obtained from a woman younger than 35 with Graves' hyperthyroidism. The CDR3 sequence: CASKDSGRGTGELFF. In DNA, the CDR3 is TGTGCCAGCAAGGATAGCGGGAGGGGGACCGGGGAGCTGTTTTTT.